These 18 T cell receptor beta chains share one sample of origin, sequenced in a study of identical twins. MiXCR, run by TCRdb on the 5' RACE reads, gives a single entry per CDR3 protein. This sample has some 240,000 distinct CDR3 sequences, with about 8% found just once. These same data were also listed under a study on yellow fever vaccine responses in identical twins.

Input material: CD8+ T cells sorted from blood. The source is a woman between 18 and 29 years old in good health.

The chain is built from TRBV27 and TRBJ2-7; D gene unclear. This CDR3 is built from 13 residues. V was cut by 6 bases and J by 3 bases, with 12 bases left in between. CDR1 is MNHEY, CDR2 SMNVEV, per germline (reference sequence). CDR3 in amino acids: CASRPFGRYEQYF. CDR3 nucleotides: TGTGCCAGCAGGCCCTTTGGACGCTACGAGCAGTACTTC.

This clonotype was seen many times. The CDR3 sequence: CASSLAVGTSFVYEQYF. The CDR3 region has the DNA TGTGCCAGCAGCTTAGCAGTGGGGACTAGCTTCGTCTACGAGCAGTACTTC. This sequence joins TRBV7-8 and TRBJ2-7; 9 nucleotides agree with TRBD2. This CDR3 is built from 17 residues. V lost 0 bases, J lost 3 bases, and 9 bases stayed unmatched. Per the germline V gene, CDR1 is SGHVS and CDR2 is FQNEAQ.

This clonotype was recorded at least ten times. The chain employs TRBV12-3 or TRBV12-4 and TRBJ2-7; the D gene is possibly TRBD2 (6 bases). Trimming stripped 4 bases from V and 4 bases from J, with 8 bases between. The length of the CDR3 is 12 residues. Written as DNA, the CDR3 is TGTGCCAGCAGTTCGGAGGGATACGAGCAGTACTTC. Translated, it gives CASSSEGYEQYF.

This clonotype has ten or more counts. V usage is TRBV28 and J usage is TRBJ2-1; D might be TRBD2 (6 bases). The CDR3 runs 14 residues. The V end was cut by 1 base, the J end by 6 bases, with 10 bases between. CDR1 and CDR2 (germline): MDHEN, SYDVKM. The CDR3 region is CASSLFLGGNEQFF. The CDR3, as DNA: TGTGCCAGCAGTTTATTTCTGGGGGGCAATGAGCAGTTCTTC.

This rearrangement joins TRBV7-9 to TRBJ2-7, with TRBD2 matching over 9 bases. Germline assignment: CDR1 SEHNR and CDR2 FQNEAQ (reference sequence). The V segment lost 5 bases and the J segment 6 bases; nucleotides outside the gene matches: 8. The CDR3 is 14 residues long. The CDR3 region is CASSLGVSGSEQYF. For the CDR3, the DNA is TGTGCCAGCAGCCTAGGGGTTAGCGGGAGCGAGCAGTACTTC.

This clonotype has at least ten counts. Written as DNA, the CDR3 is TGCAGTGCTGGTACAGGGAGCTCCTACGAGCAGTACTTC. Amino acid sequence: CSAGTGSSYEQYF. The gene calls are TRBV20-1 and TRBJ2-7; D perhaps matches TRBD1 (6 bases). Germline loops: CDR1 DFQATT, CDR2 SNEGSKA (reference sequence). V was cut by 5 bases and J by 0 bases, with 11 bases left in between. This CDR3 contains 13 residues.

The CDR3 DNA reads TGCAGTGCTCAAGATAGCGGGTTAGCCCCTGAAGAGCAGTACTTC. It codes for CSAQDSGLAPEEQYF. V usage is TRBV20-1 and J usage is TRBJ2-7, with TRBD2 matching over 7 bases. CDR1 and CDR2 from the germline V gene are DFQATT and SNEGSKA (reference sequence). The CDR3 sequence is 15 residues long. The trim removed 5 bases at V and 7 bases at J, leaving 17 bases unmatched.

The CDR3 DNA follows: TGTGCCAGCAGCCAAGATCTAATAGGAGGACTAGCGATCTACGAGCAGTACTTC. This translates into CASSQDLIGGLAIYEQYF. The chain carries TRBV4-2 and TRBJ2-7; 9 bases line up with TRBD2. Germline CDR1 reads LGHNA; CDR2 reads YNFKEQ. This CDR3 spans 18 amino acids. The J segment lost 3 bases and the V segment lost 0 bases, leaving 12 bases of the junction unmatched.

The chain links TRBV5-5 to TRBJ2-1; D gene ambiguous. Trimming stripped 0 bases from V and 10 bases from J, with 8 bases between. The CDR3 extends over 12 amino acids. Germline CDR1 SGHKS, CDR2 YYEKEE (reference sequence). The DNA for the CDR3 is TGTGCCAGCAGCTTGGCCGGGCGGGAGCAGTTCTTC. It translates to CASSLAGREQFF.

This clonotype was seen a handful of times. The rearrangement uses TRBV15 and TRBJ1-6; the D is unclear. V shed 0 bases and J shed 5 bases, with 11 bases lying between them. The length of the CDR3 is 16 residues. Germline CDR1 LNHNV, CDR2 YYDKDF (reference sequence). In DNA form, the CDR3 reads TGTGCCACCAGCAGAGATAGGGCAGGAAATAATTCACCCCTCCACTTT. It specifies CATSRDRAGNNSPLHF.

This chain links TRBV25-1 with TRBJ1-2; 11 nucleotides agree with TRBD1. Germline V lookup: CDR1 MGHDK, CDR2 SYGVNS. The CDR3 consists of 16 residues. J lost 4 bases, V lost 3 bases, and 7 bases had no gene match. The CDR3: CASSDSGQGASYGYTF. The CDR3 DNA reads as TGTGCCAGCAGTGACTCCGGACAGGGGGCCTCCTATGGCTACACCTTC.

CDR3 sequence: CASSLILRSYEQYF. In DNA, the CDR3 is TGTGCCAGCAGCTTAATCCTTCGCAGCTACGAGCAGTACTTC. This chain joins TRBV11-2 and TRBJ2-7; D not resolved. Germline CDR1 and CDR2: SGHAT and FQNNGV. Trimming left V 2 bases short and J 3 bases short, with 11 bases between. The CDR3 spans 14 residues.

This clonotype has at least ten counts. The CDR3 protein is CSVEPGQKYQETQYF. The CDR3 DNA reads TGCAGCGTGGAACCGGGACAGAAGTACCAAGAGACCCAGTACTTC. This chain links TRBV29-1 with TRBJ2-5; 7 positions agree with TRBD1. V shed 6 bases and J 0 bases; nucleotides not matched to a gene: 10. The germline V gene encodes CDR1 SQVTM and CDR2 ANQGSEA. The CDR3 runs 15 residues.

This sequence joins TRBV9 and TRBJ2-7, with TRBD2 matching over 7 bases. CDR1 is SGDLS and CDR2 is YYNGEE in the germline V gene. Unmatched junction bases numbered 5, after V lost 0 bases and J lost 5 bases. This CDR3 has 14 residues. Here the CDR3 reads CASSVEAGLDEQYF. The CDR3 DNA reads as TGTGCCAGCAGCGTAGAGGCCGGACTAGACGAGCAGTACTTC.

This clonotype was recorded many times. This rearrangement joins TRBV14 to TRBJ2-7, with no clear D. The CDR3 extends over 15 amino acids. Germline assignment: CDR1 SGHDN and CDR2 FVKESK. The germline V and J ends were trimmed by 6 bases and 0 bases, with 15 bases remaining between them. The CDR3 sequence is CASSSVRSSSYEQYF. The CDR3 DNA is TGTGCCAGCAGTTCGGTCCGAAGCAGCTCCTACGAGCAGTACTTC.

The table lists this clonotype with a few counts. The CDR3 DNA reads TGCAGCGTAGCAGGGGGCGCGGAGGGCTACACCTTC. Its protein is CSVAGGAEGYTF. The V gene is TRBV29-1, the J gene TRBJ1-2; 8 nucleotides line up with TRBD1. CDR3 length: 12 residues. After removal of 6 bases from V and 8 bases from J, the junction contained 8 bases not matched to a gene. Germline loops: CDR1 SQVTM, CDR2 ANQGSEA.

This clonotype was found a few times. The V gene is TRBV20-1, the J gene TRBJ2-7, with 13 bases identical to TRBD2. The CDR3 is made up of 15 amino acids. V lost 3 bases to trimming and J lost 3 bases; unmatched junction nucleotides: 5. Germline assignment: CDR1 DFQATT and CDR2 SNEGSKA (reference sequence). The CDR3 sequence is CSASVGTSGNYEQYF. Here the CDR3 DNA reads TGCAGTGCTAGTGTTGGGACTAGCGGGAACTACGAGCAGTACTTC.

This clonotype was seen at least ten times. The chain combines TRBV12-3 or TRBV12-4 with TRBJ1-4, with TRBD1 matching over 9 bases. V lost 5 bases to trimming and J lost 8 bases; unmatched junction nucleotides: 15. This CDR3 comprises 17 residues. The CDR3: CASSPTTRQGEEEKLFF. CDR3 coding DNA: TGTGCCAGCAGTCCCACGACGAGACAGGGGGAAGAGGAAAAACTGTTTTTT.